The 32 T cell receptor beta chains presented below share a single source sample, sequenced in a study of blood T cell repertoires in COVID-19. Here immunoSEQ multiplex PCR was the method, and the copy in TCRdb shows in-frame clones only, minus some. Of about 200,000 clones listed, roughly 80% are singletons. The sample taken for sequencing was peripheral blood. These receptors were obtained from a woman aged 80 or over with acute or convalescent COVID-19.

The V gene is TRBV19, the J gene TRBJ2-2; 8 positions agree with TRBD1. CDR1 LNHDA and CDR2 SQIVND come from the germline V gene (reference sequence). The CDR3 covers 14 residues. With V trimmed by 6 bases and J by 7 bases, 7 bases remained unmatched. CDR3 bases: TGTGCCAGTAGGGTCACAGGGGGTGTCGGGGAGCTGTTTTTT. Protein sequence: CASRVTGGVGELFF.

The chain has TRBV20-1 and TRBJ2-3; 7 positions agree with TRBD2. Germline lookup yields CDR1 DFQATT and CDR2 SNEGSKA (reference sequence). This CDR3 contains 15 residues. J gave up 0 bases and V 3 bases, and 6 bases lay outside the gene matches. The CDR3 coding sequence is TGCAGTGCTAGTAGTCTAGCGGCCAGCACAGATACGCAGTATTTT. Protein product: CSASSLAASTDTQYF.

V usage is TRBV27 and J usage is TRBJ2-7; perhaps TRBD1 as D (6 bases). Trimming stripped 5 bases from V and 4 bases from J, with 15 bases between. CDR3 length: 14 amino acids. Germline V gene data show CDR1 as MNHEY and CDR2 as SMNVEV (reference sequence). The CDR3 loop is CASSGQLNSYEQYF. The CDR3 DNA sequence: TGTGCCAGCAGTGGACAGCTCAACTCGTACGAGCAGTACTTC.

The CDR3 region has the DNA TGTGCCAGCAGTTACGAGGCCTTGAGAAGCAATCAGCCCCAGCATTTT. Protein sequence: CASSYEALRSNQPQHF. The chain combines TRBV6-6 with TRBJ1-5; D is undetermined. Germline values: CDR1 MNHNY, CDR2 SVGAGI (reference sequence). The CDR3 is 16 amino acids. V lost 2 bases and J lost 1, with 12 bases in between.

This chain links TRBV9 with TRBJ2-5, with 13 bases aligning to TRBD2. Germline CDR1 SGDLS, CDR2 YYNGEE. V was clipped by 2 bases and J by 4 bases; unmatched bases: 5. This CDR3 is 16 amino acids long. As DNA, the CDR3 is TGTGCCAGCAGCGTCCGACTAGCGGGGGGCCTAGAGACCCAGTACTTC. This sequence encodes CASSVRLAGGLETQYF.

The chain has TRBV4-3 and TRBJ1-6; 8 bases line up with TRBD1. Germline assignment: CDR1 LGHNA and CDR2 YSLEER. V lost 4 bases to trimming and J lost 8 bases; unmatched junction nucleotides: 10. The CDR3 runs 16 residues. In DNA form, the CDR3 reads TGCGCCAGCAGCCTGGACAGGGTGGAGTTGGATTCACCCCTCCACTTT. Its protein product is CASSLDRVELDSPLHF.

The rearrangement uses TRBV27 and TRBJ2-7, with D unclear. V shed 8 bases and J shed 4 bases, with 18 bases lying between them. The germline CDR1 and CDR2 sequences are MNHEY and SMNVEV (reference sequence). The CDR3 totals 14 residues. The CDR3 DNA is TGTGCCAGCTCAATTGGCCGGAGCCGGTACGAGCAGTACTTC. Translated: CASSIGRSRYEQYF.

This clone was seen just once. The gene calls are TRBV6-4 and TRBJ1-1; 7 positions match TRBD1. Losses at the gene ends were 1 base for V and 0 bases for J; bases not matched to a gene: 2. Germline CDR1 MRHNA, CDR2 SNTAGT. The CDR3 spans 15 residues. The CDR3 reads CASSDWDRLNTEAFF. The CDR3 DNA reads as TGTGCCAGCAGTGACTGGGACAGATTGAACACTGAAGCTTTCTTT.

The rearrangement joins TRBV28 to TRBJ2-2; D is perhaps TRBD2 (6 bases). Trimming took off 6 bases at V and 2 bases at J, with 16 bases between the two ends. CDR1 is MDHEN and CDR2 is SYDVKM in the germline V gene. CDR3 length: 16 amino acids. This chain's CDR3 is CASRTYVEGNTGELFF. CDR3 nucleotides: TGTGCCAGCAGGACCTACGTGGAGGGTAACACCGGGGAGCTGTTTTTT.

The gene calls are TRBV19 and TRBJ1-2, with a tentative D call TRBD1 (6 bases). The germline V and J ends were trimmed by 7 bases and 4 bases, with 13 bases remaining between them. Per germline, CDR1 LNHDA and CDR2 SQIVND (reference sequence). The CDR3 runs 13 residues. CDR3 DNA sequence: TGTGCCAGTACCAGACAGGCGACCTATGGCTACACCTTC. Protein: CASTRQATYGYTF. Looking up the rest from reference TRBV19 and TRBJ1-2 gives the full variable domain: DGGITQSPKYLFRKEGQNVTLSCEQNLNHDAMYWYRQDPGQGLRLIYYSQIVNDFQKGDIAEGYSVSREKKESFPLTVTSAQKNPTAFYLCASTRQATYGYTFGSGTRLTVV.

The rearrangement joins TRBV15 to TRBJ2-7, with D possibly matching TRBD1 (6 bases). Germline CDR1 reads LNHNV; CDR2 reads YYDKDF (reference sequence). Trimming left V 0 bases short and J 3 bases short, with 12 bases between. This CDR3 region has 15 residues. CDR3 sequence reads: CATSRDPGALYEQYF. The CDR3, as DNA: TGTGCCACCAGCAGAGATCCAGGGGCACTCTACGAGCAGTACTTC.

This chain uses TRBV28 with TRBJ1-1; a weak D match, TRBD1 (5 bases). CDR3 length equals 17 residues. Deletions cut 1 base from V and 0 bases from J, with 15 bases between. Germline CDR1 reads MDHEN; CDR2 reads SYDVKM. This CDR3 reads CASSLFREGLMNTEAFF. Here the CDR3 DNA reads TGTGCCAGCAGTTTATTCAGGGAGGGGTTAATGAACACTGAAGCTTTCTTT.

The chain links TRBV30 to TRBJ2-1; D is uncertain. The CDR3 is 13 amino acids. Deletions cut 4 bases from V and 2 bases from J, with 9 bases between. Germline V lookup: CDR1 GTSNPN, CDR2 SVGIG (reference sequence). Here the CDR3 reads CAWNRVPYNEQFF. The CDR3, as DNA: TGTGCCTGGAATCGGGTCCCCTACAATGAGCAGTTCTTC. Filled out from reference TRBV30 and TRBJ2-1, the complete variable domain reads SQTIHQWPATLVQPVGSPLSLECTVEGTSNPNLYWYRQAAGRGLQLLFYSVGIGQISSEVPQNLSASRPQDRQFILSSKKLLLSDSGFYLCAWNRVPYNEQFFGPGTRLTVL.

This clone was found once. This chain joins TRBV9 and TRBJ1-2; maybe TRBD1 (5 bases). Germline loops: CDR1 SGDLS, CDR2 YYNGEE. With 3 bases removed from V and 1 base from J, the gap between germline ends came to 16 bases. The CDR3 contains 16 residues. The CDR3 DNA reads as TGTGCCAGCAGCGGACCCGCGGGACGGGATAACTATGGCTACACCTTC. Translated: CASSGPAGRDNYGYTF.

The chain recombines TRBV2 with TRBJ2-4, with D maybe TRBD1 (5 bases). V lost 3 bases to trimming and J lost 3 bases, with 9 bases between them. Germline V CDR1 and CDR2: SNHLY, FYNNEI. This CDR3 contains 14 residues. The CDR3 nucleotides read TGTGCCAGCAGTGAGGGTGGACACAAAAACATTCAGTACTTC. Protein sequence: CASSEGGHKNIQYF.

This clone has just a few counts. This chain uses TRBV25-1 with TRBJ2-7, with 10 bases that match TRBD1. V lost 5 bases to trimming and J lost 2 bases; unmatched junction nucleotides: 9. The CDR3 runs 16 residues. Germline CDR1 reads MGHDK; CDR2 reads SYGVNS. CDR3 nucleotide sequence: TGTGCCAGCAGTCCCCAGGTAGGACAGGGGGCCTACGAGCAGTACTTC. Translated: CASSPQVGQGAYEQYF.

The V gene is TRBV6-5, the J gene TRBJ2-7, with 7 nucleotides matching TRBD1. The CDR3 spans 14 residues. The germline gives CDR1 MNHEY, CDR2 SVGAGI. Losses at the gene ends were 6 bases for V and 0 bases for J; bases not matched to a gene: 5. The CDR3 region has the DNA TGTGCCAGCAGGAAACAGGGGAGCTCCTACGAGCAGTACTTC. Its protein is CASRKQGSSYEQYF.

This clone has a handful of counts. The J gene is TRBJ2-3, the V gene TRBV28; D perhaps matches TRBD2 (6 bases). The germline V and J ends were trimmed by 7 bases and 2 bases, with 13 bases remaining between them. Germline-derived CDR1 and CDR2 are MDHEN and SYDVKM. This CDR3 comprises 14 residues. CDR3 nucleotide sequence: TGTGCCAGCACAGGCGGGATCATCACAGATACGCAGTATTTT. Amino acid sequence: CASTGGIITDTQYF.

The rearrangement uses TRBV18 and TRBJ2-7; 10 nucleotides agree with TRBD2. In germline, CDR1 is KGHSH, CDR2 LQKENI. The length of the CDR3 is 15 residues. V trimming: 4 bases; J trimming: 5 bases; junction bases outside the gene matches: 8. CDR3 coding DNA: TGTGCCAGCTCACTATTAGCGGGAGGTCTGAACGAGCAGTACTTC. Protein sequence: CASSLLAGGLNEQYF.

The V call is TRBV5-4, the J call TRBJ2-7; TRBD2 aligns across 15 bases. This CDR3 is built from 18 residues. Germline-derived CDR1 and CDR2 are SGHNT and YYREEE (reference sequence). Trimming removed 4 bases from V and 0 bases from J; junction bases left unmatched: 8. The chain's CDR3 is CASSPRTSGRAASYEQYF. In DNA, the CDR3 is TGTGCCAGCAGCCCCAGGACTAGCGGGAGGGCGGCCTCCTACGAGCAGTACTTC.

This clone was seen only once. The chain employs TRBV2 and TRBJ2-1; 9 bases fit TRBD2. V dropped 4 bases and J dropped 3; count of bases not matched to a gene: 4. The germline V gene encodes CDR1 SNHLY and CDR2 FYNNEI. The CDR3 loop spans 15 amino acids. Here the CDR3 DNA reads TGTGCCAGCAGTGTCTCGACTAGCGGCTACAATGAGCAGTTCTTC. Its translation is CASSVSTSGYNEQFF. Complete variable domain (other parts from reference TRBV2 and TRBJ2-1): EPEVTQTPSHQVTQMGQEVILRCVPISNHLYFYWYRQILGQKVEFLVSFYNNEISEKSEIFDDQFSVERPDGSNFTLKIRSTKLEDSAMYFCASSVSTSGYNEQFFGPGTRLTVL.

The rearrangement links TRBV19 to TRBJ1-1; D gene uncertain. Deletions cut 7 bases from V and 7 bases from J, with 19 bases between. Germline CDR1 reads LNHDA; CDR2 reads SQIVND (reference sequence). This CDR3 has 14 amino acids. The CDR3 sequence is CASTPFSGFGEAFF. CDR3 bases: TGTGCCAGTACCCCCTTTTCGGGGTTCGGTGAAGCTTTCTTT.

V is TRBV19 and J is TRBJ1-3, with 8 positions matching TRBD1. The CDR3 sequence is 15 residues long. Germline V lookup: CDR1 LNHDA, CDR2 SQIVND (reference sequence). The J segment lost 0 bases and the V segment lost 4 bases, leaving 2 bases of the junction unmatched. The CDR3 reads CASSKDRDSGNTIYF. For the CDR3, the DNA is TGTGCCAGTAGTAAGGACAGGGACTCTGGAAACACCATATATTTT.

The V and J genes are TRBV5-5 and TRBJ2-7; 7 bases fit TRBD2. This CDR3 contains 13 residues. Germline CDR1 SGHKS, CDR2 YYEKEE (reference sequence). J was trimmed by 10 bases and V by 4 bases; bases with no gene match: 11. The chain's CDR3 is CASSADWGGYQYF. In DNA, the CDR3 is TGTGCCAGCAGCGCGGACTGGGGGGGTTATCAGTACTTC. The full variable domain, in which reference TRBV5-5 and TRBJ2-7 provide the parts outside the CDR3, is DAGVTQSPTHLIKTRGQQVTLRCSPISGHKSVSWYQQVLGQGPQFIFQYYEKEERGRGNFPDRFSARQFPNYSSELNVNALLLGDSALYLCASSADWGGYQYFGPGTRLTVT.

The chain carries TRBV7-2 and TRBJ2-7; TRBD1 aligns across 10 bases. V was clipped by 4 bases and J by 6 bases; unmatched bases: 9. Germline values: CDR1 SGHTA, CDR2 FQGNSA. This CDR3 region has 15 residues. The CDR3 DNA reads TGTGCCAGCAGCTCAACCGGGACAGGGGACGGCGAGCAGTACTTC. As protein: CASSSTGTGDGEQYF.

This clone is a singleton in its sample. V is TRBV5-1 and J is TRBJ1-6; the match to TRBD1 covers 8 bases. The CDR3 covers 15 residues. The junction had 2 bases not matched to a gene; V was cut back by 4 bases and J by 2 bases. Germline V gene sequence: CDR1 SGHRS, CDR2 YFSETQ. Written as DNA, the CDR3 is TGCGCCAGCAGCGCGGGACAGGCCTATAATTCACCCCTCCACTTT. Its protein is CASSAGQAYNSPLHF.

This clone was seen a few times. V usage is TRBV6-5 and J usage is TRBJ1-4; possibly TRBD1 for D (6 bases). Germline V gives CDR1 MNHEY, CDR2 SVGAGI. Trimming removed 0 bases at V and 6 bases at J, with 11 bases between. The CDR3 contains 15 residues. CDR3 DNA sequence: TGTGCCAGCAGTTACTCTGGGGGCGGAGATGAAAAACTGTTTTTT. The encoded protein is CASSYSGGGDEKLFF.

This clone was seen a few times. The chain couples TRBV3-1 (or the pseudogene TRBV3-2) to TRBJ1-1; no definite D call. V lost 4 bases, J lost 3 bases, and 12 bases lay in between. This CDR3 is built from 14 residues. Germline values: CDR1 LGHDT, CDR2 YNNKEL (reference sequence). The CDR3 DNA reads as TGTGCCAGCAGCCGCCGAGGCGGGGACACTGAAGCTTTCTTT. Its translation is CASSRRGGDTEAFF.

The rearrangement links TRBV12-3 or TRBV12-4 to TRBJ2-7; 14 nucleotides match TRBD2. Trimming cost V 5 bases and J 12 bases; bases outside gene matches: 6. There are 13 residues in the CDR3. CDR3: CASSTTSGGARYF. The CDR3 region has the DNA TGTGCCAGCAGTACGACTAGCGGGGGGGCCCGGTACTTC.

The CDR3 bases are TGTGCCAGCAGCTTAGTCCGGGAACACGGCGGGGAGCTGTTTTTT. Its translation: CASSLVREHGGELFF. The rearrangement uses TRBV11-2 and TRBJ2-2; possible D gene TRBD2, 5 bases. V was cut by 1 base and J by 7 bases, with 13 bases left in between. This CDR3 is 15 amino acids long. CDR1 is SGHAT and CDR2 is FQNNGV in the germline V gene.

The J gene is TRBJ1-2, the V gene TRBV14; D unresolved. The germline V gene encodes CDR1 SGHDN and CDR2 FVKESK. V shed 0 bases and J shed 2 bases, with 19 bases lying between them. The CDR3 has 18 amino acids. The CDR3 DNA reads TGTGCCAGCAGCCAAGATTCCCCCCCCCAGGTATGCAACTATGGCTACACCTTC. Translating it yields CASSQDSPPQVCNYGYTF. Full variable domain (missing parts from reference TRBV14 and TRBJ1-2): EAGVTQFPSHSVIEKGQTVTLRCDPISGHDNLYWYRRVMGKEIKFLLHFVKESKQDESGMPNNRFLAERTGGTYSTLKVQPAELEDSGVYFCASSQDSPPQVCNYGYTFGSGTRLTVV.

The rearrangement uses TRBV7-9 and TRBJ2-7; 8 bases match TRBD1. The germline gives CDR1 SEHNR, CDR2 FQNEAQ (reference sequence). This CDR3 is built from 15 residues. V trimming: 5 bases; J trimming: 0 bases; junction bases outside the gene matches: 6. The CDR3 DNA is TGTGCCAGCAGCCCAAGACAGGGGACCTCCTACGAGCAGTACTTC. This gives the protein CASSPRQGTSYEQYF.